This T cell receptor (beta chain) came from a study of metastatic and nonmetastatic thyroid tumors. For the study at large: Samples came from malignant and benign thyroid patients, and repertoires were compared across blood and tumor or nodule tissue. Whole-study findings and limits: Within blood and tumor, benign nodules reportedly had significantly lower TCR beta diversity than malignant thyroid tumors did.

In the source study's methods: Clinicopathological groups supplied CDR3 differences that were used to build a distant-metastasis classifier for papillary thyroid cancer. TCRdb called clones again from the PCR reads with MiXCR. The V and J calls and clone size are TCRdb's, not the authors'. The sample lists 50,000 to 70,000 clones, 4% to 5% occurring once. Worth noting for this clone: Its antigen is unknown. One end of the junction does not line up with germline, which may come from a read error.

Germline-derived CDR1 and CDR2 are MNHEY and SMNVEV (reference sequence). CDR3 length equals 16 residues. Thyroid surgery was preceded by no treatment in any patient. Source material: blood. The sequence came from a female donor with papillary thyroid cancer or a benign thyroid nodule (not recorded which). Some clones in this sample may be carry-over from other donors' samples. V is TRBV27 and J is TRBJ2-3; TRBD2 might be the D (6 bases). CDR3 in DNA: TGTGCCAGCAGTTCTCGACTAGTTGGTGGCACATATACGCAGTATTTT. It yields the protein CASSSRLVGGTYTQYF.